Detailed here is one T cell receptor beta chain. Its antigen is as yet unknown. These data belong to a study of coeliac disease. Study-level results: Published gliadin-specific TRB sequences appeared in 9 of 18 coeliac samples, 1 of 6 controls. Lower clonality than controls marked TRB and TRG repertoires from active celiac intraepithelial and lamina propria samples.

The table came from immunoSEQ multiplex PCR; TCRdb's copy has only in-frame clones and leaves some out. The data contain just over 7,000 clones, roughly 63% of them singletons. The CDR3 contains 14 residues. V gave up 7 bases and J gave up 11 bases; unmatched junction bases: 17. CDR1 and CDR2 (germline): SQVTM, ANQGSEA. The source of this sequence is a woman in her sixties or seventies with active celiac disease. The sequenced sample was lamina propria lymphocytes from the gut. The chain couples TRBV29-1 to TRBJ1-3; TRBD1 matches 7 bases. The DNA for the CDR3 is TGCAGCGCCACGACAGGGCCCCCCTTTCGTTCCATATATTTT. It codes for CSATTGPPFRSIYF.